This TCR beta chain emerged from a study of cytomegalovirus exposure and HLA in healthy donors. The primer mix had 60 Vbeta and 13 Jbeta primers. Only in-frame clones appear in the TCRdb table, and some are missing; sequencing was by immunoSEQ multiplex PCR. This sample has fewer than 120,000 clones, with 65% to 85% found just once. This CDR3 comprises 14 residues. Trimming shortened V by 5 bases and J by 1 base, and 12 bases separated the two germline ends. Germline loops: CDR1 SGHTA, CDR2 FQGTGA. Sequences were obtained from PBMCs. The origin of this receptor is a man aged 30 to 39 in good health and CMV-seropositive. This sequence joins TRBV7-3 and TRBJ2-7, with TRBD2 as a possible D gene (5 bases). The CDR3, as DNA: TGTGCCAGCAGCCCCACGAGGAGGTCCTACGAGCAGTACTTC. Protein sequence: CASSPTRRSYEQYF.